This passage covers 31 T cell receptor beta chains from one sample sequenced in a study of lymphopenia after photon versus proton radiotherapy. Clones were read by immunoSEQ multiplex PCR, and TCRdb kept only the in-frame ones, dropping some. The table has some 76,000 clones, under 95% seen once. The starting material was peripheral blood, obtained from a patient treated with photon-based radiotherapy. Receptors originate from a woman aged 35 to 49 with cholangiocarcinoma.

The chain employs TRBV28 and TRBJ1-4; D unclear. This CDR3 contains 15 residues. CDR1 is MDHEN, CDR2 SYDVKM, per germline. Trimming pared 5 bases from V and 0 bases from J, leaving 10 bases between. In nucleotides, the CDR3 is TGTGCCAGCAGTCTCACGACATCAACTAATGAAAAACTGTTTTTT. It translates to CASSLTTSTNEKLFF.

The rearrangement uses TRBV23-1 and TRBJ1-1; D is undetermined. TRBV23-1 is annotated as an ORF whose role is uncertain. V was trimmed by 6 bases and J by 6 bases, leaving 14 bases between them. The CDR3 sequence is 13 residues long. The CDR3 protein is CASSPLNRAEAFF. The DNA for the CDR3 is TGCGCCAGCAGCCCGCTAAATAGGGCTGAAGCTTTCTTT.

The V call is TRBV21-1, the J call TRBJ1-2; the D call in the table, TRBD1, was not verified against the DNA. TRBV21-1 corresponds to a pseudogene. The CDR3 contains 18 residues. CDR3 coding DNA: TGTGCCAGCAGCACAACCCAGACAATCAACAGATCGGTATGCGGCTACACCTTC. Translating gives CASSTTQTINRSVCGYTF.

Written as DNA, the CDR3 is TGTGCCAGCTCGCTCTTTGGGAACATTCAGTACTTC. Residues: CASSLFGNIQYF. The J gene is TRBJ2-4, the V gene TRBV18; D is ambiguous. The V gene lost 6 bases and the J gene lost 7 bases, with 10 bases spanning the gap. The germline gives CDR1 KGHSH, CDR2 LQKENI. This CDR3 has 12 amino acids.

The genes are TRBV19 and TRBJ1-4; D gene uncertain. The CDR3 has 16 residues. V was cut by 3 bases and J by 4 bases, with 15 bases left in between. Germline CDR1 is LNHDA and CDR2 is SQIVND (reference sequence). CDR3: CASSINGELRNEKLFF. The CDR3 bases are TGTGCCAGTAGTATTAATGGGGAGCTACGTAATGAAAAACTGTTTTTT.

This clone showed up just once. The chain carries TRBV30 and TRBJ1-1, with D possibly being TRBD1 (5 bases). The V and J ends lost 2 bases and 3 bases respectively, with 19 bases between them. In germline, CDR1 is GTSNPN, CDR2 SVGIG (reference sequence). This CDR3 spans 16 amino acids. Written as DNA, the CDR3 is TGTGCCTGGAGTCCTATCGGGGGGGACCCCTACACTGAAGCTTTCTTT. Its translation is CAWSPIGGDPYTEAFF.

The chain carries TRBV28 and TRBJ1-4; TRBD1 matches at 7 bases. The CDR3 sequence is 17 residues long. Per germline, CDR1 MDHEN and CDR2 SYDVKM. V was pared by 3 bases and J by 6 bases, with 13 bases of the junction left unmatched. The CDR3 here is CASSFIPSRDRDEKLFF. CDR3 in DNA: TGTGCCAGCAGTTTCATTCCCTCCCGGGACAGAGATGAAAAACTGTTTTTT.

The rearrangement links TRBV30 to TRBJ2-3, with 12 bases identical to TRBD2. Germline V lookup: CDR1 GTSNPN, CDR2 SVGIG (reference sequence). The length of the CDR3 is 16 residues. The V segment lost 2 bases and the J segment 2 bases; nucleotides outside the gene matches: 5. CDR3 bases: TGTGCCTGGAGTATCACTAGCGGGGGGACCACAGATACGCAGTATTTT. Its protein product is CAWSITSGGTTDTQYF.

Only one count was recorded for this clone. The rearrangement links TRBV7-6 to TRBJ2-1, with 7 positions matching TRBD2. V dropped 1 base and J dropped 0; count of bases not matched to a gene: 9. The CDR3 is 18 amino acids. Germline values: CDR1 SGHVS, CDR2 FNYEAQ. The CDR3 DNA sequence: TGTGCCAGCAGCTTAGTCCCGGCTAGCGGTAGCTCCTACAATGAGCAGTTCTTC. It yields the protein CASSLVPASGSSYNEQFF.

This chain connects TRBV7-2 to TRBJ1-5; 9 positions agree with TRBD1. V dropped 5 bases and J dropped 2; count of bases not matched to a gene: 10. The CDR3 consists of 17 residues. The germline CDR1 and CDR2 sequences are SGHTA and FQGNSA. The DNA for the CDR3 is TGTGCCAGCAGCAAAGGGGGGTGGGACAGGGGCAATCAGCCCCAGCATTTT. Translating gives CASSKGGWDRGNQPQHF.

The CDR3 spells CASSPRTGEGNEQFF. The CDR3 DNA sequence: TGTGCCAGCAGCCCTAGGACAGGGGAAGGGAATGAGCAGTTCTTC. The chain uses TRBV7-3 and TRBJ2-1; 9 nucleotides align to TRBD1. The ends lost 5 bases at V and 7 bases at J; junction bases unmatched: 9. The CDR3 covers 15 residues. Per germline, CDR1 SGHTA and CDR2 FQGTGA.

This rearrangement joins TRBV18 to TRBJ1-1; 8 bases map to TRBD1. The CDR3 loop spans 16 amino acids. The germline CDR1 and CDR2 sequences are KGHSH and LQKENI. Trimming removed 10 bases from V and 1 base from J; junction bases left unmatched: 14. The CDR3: CANPFKGGTGNTEAFF. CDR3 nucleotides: TGTGCCAACCCGTTCAAAGGGGGGACAGGGAACACTGAAGCTTTCTTT. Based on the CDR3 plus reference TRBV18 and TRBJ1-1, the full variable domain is NAGVMQNPRHLVRRRGQEARLRCSPMKGHSHVYWYRQLPEEGLKFMVYLQKENIIDESGMPKERFSAEFPKEGPSILRIQQVVRGDSAAYFCANPFKGGTGNTEAFFGQGTRLTVV.

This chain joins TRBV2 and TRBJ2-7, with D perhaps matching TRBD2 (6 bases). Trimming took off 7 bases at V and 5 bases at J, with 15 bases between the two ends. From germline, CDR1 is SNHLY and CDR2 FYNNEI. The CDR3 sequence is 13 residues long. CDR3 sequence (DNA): TGTGCCAGCAAAGTATTTTGGGGGGACGAGCAGTACTTC. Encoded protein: CASKVFWGDEQYF.

CDR3 coding DNA: TGTGCCAGTAGTTCGGGCGGAGGGAACTATGGCTACACCTTC. Protein sequence: CASSSGGGNYGYTF. The rearrangement joins TRBV19 to TRBJ1-2, with no clear D. Germline CDR1 is LNHDA and CDR2 is SQIVND (reference sequence). With 5 bases removed from V and 2 bases from J, the gap between germline ends came to 12 bases. The CDR3 consists of 14 residues.

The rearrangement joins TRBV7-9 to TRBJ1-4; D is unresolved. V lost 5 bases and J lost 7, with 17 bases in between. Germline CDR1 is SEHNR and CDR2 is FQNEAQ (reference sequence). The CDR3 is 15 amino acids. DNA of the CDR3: TGTGCCAGCAGCGAAGGGAGGCAGGAGAGTGAAAAACTGTTTTTT. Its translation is CASSEGRQESEKLFF. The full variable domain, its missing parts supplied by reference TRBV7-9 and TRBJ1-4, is DTGVSQNPRHKITKRGQNVTFRCDPISEHNRLYWYRQTLGQGPEFLTYFQNEAQLEKSRLLSDRFSAERPKGSFSTLEIQRTEQGDSAMYLCASSEGRQESEKLFFGSGTQLSVL.

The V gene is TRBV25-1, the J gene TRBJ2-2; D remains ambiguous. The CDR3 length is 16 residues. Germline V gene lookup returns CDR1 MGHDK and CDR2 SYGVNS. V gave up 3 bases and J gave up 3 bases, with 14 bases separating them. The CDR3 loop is CASSEVPPVDTGELFF. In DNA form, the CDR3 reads TGTGCCAGCAGTGAGGTGCCCCCAGTGGACACCGGGGAGCTGTTTTTT.

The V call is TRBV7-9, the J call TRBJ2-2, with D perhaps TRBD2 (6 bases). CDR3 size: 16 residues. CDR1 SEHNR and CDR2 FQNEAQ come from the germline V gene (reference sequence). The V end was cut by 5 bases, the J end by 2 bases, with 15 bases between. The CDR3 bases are TGTGCCAGCAGCCCGCCGGGACTTATAAACACCGGGGAGCTGTTTTTT. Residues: CASSPPGLINTGELFF.

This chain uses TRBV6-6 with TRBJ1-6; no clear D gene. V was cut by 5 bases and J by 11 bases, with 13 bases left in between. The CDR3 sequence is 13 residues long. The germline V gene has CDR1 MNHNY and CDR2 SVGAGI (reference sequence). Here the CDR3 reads CASSPVRSPPLHF. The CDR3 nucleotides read TGTGCCAGCAGTCCAGTCAGGTCTCCACCCCTCCACTTT.

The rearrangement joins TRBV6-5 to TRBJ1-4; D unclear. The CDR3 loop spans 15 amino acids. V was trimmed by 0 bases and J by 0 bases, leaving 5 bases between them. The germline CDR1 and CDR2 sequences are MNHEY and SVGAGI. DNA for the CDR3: TGTGCCAGCAGTTACTCGCCCACAACTAATGAAAAACTGTTTTTT. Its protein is CASSYSPTTNEKLFF.

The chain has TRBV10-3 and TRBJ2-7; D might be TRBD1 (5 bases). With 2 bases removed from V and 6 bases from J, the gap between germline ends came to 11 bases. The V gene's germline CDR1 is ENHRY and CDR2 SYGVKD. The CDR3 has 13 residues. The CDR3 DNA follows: TGTGCCATCAGTGAGCCGACAGTTGGCGAGCAGTACTTC. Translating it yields CAISEPTVGEQYF.

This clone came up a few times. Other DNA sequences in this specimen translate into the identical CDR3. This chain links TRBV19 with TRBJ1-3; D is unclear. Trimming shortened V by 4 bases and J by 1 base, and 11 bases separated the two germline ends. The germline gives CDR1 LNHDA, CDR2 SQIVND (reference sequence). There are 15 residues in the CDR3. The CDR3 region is CASSTRPRSGNTIYF. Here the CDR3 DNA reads TGTGCCAGTAGTACTCGCCCAAGATCTGGAAACACCATATATTTT.

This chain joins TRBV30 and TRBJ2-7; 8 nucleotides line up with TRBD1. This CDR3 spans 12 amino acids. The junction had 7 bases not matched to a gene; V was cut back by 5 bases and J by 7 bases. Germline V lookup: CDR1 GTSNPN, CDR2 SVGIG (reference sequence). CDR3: CAWGDRWEEQYF. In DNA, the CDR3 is TGTGCCTGGGGGGACAGGTGGGAAGAGCAGTACTTC.

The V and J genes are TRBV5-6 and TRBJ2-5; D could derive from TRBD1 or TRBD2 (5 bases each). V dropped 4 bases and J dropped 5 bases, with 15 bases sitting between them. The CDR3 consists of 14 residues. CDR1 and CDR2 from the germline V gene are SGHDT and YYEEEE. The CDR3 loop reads CASSRYRGDETQYF. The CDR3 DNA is TGTGCCAGCAGCCGATATAGGGGAGATGAGACCCAGTACTTC.

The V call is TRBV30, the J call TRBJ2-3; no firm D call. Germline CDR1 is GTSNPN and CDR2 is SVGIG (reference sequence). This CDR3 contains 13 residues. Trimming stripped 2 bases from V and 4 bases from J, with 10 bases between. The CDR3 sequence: CAWSITEADTQYF. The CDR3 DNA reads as TGTGCCTGGAGTATCACAGAGGCAGATACGCAGTATTTT.

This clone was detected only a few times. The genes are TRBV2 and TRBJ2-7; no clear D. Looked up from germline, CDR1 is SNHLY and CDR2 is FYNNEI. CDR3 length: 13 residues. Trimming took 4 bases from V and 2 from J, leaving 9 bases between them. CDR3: CASSGVLTYEQYF. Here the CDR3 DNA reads TGTGCCAGCAGTGGAGTGCTAACCTACGAGCAGTACTTC.

The CDR3 coding sequence is TGTGCCAGCAGTCCATCGTTCGCCGGGACAGAAGCTTTCTTT. As protein: CASSPSFAGTEAFF. The V call is TRBV6-4, the J call TRBJ1-1; TRBD1 might be the D (6 bases). CDR1 and CDR2 from the germline V gene are MRHNA and SNTAGT. V shed 5 bases and J shed 8 bases, with 18 bases lying between them. The CDR3 contains 14 residues.

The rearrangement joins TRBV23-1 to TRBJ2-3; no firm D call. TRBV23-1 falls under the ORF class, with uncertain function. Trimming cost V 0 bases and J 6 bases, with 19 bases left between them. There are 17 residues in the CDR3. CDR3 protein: CASSQSAGPPGVDTQYF. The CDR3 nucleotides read TGCGCCAGCAGTCAATCAGCTGGACCGCCCGGTGTGGATACGCAGTATTTT.

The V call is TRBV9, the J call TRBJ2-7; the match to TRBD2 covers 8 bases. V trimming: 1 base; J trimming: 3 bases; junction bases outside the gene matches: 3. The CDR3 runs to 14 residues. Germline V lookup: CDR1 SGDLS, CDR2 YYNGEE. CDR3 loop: CASSVSGGNYEQYF. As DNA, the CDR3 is TGTGCCAGCAGCGTAAGCGGGGGAAACTACGAGCAGTACTTC.

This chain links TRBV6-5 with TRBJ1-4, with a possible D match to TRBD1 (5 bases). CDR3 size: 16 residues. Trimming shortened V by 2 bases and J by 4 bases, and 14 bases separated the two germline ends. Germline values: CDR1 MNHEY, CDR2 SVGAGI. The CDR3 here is CASSYTQGAINEKLFF. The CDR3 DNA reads TGTGCCAGCAGTTACACTCAGGGTGCAATTAATGAAAAACTGTTTTTT.

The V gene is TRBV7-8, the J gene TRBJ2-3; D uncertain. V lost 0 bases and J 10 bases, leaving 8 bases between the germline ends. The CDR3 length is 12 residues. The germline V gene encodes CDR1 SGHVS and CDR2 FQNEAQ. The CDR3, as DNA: TGTGCCAGCAGCTTAGCTGTGCTTTCGCAGTATTTT. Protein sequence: CASSLAVLSQYF.

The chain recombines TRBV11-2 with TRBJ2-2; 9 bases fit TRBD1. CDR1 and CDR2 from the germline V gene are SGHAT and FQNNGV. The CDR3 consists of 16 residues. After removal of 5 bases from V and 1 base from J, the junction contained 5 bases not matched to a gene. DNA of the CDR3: TGTGCCAGCAGCGGAGGGACAGGGAAGAACACCGGGGAGCTGTTTTTT. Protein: CASSGGTGKNTGELFF.